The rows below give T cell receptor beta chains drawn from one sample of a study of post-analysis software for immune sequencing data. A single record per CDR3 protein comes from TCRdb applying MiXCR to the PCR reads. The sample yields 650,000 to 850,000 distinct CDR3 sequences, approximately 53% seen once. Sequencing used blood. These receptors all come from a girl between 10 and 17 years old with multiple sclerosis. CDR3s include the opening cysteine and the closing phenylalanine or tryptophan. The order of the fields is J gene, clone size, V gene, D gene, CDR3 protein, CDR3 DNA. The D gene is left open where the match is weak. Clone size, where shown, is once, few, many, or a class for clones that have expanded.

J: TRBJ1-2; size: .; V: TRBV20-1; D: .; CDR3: CSAGSGVYYGYTF; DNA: TGCAGTGCTGGCTCCGGGGTCTACTATGGCTACACCTTC
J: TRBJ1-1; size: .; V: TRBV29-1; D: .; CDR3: CSVEDFPTQGTEAFF; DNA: TGCAGCGTTGAAGATTTCCCCACCCAGGGCACTGAAGCTTTCTTT
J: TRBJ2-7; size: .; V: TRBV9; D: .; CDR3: CASSVSSLGPHEQYF; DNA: TGTGCCAGCAGCGTGTCTTCTCTTGGTCCCCACGAGCAGTACTTC
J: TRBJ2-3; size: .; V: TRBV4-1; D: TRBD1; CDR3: CASSSAPDRAADTQYF; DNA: TGCGCCAGCAGCTCGGCGCCGGACAGGGCGGCAGATACGCAGTATTTT
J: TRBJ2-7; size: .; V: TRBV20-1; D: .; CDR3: CSARDPATEQYF; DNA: TGCAGTGCTAGAGATCCAGCGACCGAGCAGTACTTC
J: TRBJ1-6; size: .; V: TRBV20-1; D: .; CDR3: CSASGGNNSPLHF; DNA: TGCAGTGCTAGCGGCGGCAATAATTCACCCCTCCACTTT
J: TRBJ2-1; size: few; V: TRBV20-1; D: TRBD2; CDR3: CSARDAMRGEQFF; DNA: TGCAGTGCTAGAGATGCGATGCGGGGGGAGCAGTTCTTC
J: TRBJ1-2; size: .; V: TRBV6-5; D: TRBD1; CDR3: CASSPGTGRRYTF; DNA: TGTGCCAGCAGCCCCGGGACAGGGAGGCGCTACACCTTC
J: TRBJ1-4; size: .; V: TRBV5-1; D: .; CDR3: CASTLAGVTNEKLFF; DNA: TGCGCCAGCACCTTAGCCGGGGTTACCAATGAAAAACTGTTTTTT
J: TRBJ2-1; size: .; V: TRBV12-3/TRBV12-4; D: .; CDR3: CASSFSLGGVRNEQFF; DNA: TGTGCCAGCAGTTTTAGTCTGGGGGGCGTGCGGAATGAGCAGTTCTTC
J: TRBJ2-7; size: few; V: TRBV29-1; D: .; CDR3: CSVSRLLGDEQYF; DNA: TGCAGCGTCTCCAGACTCCTTGGGGACGAGCAGTACTTC